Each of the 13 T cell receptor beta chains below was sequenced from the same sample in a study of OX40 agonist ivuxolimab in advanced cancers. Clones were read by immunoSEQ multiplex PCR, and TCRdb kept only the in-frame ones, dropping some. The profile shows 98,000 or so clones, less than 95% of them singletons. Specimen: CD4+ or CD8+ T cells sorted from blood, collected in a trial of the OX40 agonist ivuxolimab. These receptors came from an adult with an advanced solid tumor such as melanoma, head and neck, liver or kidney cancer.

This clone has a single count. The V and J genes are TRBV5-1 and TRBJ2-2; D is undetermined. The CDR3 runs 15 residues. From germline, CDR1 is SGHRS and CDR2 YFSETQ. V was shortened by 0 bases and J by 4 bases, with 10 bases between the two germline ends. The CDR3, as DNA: TGCGCCAGCAGCTTGGTGGCAGAGGCCACCGGGGAGCTGTTTTTT. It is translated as CASSLVAEATGELFF.

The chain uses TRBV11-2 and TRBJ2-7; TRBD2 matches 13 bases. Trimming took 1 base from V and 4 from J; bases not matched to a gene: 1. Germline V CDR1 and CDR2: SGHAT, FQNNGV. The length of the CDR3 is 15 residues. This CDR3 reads CASSLGLAGGYEQYF. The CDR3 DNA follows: TGTGCCAGCAGCTTAGGACTAGCGGGGGGATACGAGCAGTACTTC.

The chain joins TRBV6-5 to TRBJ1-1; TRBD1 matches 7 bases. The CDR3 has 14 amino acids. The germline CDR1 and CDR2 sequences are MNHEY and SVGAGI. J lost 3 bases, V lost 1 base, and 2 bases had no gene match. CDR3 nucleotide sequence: TGTGCCAGCAGTTACTACGGGACAGACACTGAAGCTTTCTTT. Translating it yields CASSYYGTDTEAFF.

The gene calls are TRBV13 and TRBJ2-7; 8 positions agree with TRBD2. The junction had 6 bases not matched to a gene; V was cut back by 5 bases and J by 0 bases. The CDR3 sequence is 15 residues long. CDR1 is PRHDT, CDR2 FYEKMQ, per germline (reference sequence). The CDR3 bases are TGTGCCAGCAGCAAAGCGGGGGAGAGCTCCTACGAGCAGTACTTC. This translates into CASSKAGESSYEQYF.

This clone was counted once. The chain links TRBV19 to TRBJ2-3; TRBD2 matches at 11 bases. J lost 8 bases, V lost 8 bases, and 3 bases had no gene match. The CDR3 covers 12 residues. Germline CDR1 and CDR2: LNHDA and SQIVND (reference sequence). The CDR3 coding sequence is TGTGCCAGTCTAGCGGGAGGTTCTACGCAGTATTTT. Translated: CASLAGGSTQYF.

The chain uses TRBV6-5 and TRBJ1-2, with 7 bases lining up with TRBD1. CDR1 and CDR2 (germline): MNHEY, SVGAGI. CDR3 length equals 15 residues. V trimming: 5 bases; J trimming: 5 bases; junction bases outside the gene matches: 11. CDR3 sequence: CASSPLEGALYGYTF. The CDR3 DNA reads TGTGCCAGCAGTCCCCTCGAGGGGGCGCTTTATGGCTACACCTTC.

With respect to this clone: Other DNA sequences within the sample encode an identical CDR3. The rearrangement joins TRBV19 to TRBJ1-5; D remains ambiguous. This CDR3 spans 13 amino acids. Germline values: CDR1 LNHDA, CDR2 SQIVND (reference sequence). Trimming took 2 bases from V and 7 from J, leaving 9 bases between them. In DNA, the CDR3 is TGTGCCAGTAGTATACAAGGGCGCCAGCCCCAGCATTTT. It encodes CASSIQGRQPQHF.

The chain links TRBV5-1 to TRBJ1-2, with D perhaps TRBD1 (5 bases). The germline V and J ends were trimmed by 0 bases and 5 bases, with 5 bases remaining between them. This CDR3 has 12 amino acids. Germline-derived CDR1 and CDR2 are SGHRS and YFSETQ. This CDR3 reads CASSLGQYGYTF. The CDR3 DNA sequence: TGCGCCAGCAGCTTGGGACAGTATGGCTACACCTTC. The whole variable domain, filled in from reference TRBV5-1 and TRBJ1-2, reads KAGVTQTPRYLIKTRGQQVTLSCSPISGHRSVSWYQQTPGQGLQFLFEYFSETQRNKGNFPGRFSGRQFSNSRSEMNVSTLELGDSALYLCASSLGQYGYTFGSGTRLTVV.

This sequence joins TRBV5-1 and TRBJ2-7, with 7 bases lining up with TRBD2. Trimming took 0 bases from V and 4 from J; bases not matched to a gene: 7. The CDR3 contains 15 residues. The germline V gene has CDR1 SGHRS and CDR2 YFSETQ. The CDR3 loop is CASSLAGRNQYEQYF. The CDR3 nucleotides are TGCGCCAGCAGCTTGGCCGGGAGGAACCAATACGAGCAGTACTTC.

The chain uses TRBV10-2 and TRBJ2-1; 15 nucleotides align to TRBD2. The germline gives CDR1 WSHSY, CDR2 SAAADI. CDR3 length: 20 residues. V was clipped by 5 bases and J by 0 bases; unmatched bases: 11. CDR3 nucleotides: TGCGCCAGCAGTACCTTCGGGACTAGCGGGGGGATAAGCTCCTACAATGAGCAGTTCTTC. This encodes CASSTFGTSGGISSYNEQFF.

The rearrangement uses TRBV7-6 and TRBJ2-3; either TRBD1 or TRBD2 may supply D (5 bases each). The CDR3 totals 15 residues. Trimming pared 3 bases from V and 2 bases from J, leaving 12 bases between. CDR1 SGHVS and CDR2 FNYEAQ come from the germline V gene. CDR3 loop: CASSLEQGATDTQYF. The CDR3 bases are TGTGCCAGCAGCTTGGAGCAGGGAGCCACAGATACGCAGTATTTT.

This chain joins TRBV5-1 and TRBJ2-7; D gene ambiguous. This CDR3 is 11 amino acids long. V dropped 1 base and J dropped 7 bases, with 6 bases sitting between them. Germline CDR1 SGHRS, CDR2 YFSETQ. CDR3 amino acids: CASSLSAEQYF. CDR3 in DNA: TGCGCCAGCAGCTTGTCGGCTGAGCAGTACTTC.

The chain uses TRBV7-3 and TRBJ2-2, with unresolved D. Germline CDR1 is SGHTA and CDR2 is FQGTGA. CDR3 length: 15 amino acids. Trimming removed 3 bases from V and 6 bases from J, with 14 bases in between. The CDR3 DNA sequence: TGTGCCAGCAGCTTCGGCGTGCCTATGGCCGGGGAGCTGTTTTTT. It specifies CASSFGVPMAGELFF. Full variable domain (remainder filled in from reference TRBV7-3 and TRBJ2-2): GAGVSQTPSNKVTEKGKYVELRCDPISGHTALYWYRQSLGQGPEFLIYFQGTGAADDSGLPNDRFFAVRPEGSVSTLKIQRTERGDSAVYLCASSFGVPMAGELFFGEGSRLTVL.